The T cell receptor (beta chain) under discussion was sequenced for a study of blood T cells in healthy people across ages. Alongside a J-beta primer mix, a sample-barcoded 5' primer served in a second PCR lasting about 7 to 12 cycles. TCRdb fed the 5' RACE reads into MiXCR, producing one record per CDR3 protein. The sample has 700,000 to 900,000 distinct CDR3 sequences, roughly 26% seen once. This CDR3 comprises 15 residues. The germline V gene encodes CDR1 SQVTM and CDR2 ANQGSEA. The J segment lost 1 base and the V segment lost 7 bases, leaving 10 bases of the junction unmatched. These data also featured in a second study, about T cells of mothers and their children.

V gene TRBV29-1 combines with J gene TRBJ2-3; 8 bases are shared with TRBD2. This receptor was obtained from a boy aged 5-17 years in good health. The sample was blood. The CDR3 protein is CSAPGLAHGTDTQYF. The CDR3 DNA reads TGCAGCGCCCCCGGACTAGCCCACGGCACAGATACGCAGTATTTT.